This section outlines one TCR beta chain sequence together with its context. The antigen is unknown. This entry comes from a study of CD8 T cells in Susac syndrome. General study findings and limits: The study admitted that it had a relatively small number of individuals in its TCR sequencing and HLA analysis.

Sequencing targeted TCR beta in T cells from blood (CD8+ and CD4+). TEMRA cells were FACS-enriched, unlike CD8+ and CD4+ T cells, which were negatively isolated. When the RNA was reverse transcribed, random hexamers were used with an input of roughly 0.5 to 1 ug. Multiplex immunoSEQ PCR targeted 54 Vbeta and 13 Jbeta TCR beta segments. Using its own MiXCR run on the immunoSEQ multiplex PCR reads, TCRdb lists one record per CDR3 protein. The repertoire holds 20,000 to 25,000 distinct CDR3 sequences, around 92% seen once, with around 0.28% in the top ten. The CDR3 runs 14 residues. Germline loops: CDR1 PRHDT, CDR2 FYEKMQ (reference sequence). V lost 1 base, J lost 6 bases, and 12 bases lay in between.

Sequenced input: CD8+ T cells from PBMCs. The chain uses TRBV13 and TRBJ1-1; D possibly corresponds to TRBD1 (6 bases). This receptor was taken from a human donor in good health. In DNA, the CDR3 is TGTGCCAGCAGCTTAGAGGGCAGGGGACCTGAAGCTTTCTTT. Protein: CASSLEGRGPEAFF.